These T cell receptor beta chains were read from a single sample in a study of T cells in localized non-small cell lung cancer. The repertoire was sequenced with immunoSEQ multiplex PCR; TCRdb's copy has only in-frame clones and lacks some. The sample contains approximately 31,000 clones, 70% to 90% of which appear only once. The sample was peripheral blood, taken before any cancer treatment. Receptor source: a male donor aged 60 or over with stage III lung adenocarcinoma. Each CDR3 is given with its conserved first and last residue. The order of the fields is D gene, V gene, clone size, CDR3 length, J gene, CDR3 DNA, CDR3 protein. A D gene is named only where the DNA matches it firmly. For some rows the clone size is stated as once, few or many, or as a class when expanded; others skip it.

d_gene: -
v_gene: TRBV13
abundance: -
len: 15
j_gene: TRBJ2-3
CDR3nt: TGTGCCAGCAGCTTTAGTGGCCCTTTCACAGATACGCAGTATTTT
CDR3aa: CASSFSGPFTDTQYF

d_gene: -
v_gene: TRBV11-2
abundance: -
len: 15
j_gene: TRBJ2-1
CDR3nt: TGTGCCAGCAGCTTCCGTGGGGGCCCCTACAATGAGCAGTTCTTC
CDR3aa: CASSFRGGPYNEQFF

d_gene: -
v_gene: TRBV2
abundance: -
len: 14
j_gene: TRBJ1-5
CDR3nt: TGTGCCAGCAGTGTGGGTGGCAGCAATCAGCCCCAGCATTTT
CDR3aa: CASSVGGSNQPQHF

d_gene: -
v_gene: TRBV6-5
abundance: few
len: 16
j_gene: TRBJ1-2
CDR3nt: TGTGCCAGCAGTTACTCTCGAGGGTTGGGTCCCTTTGGCTACACCTTC
CDR3aa: CASSYSRGLGPFGYTF

d_gene: -
v_gene: TRBV6-5
abundance: -
len: 16
j_gene: TRBJ2-7
CDR3nt: TGTGCCAGCAGTTACTCGATGCGGGGGCTAGGGTACGAGCAGTACTTC
CDR3aa: CASSYSMRGLGYEQYF

d_gene: TRBD1
v_gene: TRBV27
abundance: once
len: 15
j_gene: TRBJ1-5
CDR3nt: TGTGCCAGCAGTCCCGGGACAGGGGGCAATCAGCCCCAGCATTTT
CDR3aa: CASSPGTGGNQPQHF

d_gene: TRBD1
v_gene: TRBV19
abundance: -
len: 15
j_gene: TRBJ1-5
CDR3nt: TGTGCCAGTAAACCGGGACAGGGGGCATCCCAGCCCCAGCATTTT
CDR3aa: CASKPGQGASQPQHF

d_gene: -
v_gene: TRBV7-6
abundance: few
len: 13
j_gene: TRBJ1-5
CDR3nt: TGTGCCAGCAGTCGGGACCGGTATCAGCCCCAGCATTTT
CDR3aa: CASSRDRYQPQHF

d_gene: -
v_gene: TRBV9
abundance: -
len: 15
j_gene: TRBJ1-1
CDR3nt: TGTGCCAGCAGCGTAGCGTCGGGTTTGAACACTGAAGCTTTCTTT
CDR3aa: CASSVASGLNTEAFF

d_gene: -
v_gene: TRBV9
abundance: -
len: 15
j_gene: TRBJ1-5
CDR3nt: TGTGCCAGCAGCGCCCCGGACAGTCCATATCAGCCCCAGCATTTT
CDR3aa: CASSAPDSPYQPQHF

d_gene: TRBD1
v_gene: TRBV6-1
abundance: -
len: 14
j_gene: TRBJ1-4
CDR3nt: TGTGCCAGCAGTCCGGGACAGGGAAATGAAAAACTGTTTTTT
CDR3aa: CASSPGQGNEKLFF

d_gene: TRBD1
v_gene: TRBV15
abundance: -
len: 16
j_gene: TRBJ2-7
CDR3nt: TGTGCCACCAGCAGGCCCAGAGGACAGGCCCCCAACGAGCAGTACTTC
CDR3aa: CATSRPRGQAPNEQYF

d_gene: TRBD1
v_gene: TRBV6-6
abundance: -
len: 15
j_gene: TRBJ1-6
CDR3nt: TGTGCCAGCACCCAGGACAGGGCAGATAATTCACCCCTCCACTTT
CDR3aa: CASTQDRADNSPLHF

d_gene: -
v_gene: TRBV6-6
abundance: -
len: 11
j_gene: TRBJ1-1
CDR3nt: TGTGCCAGCAGTCCGGGGCCGGAAGCTTTCTTT
CDR3aa: CASSPGPEAFF

d_gene: -
v_gene: TRBV5-6
abundance: -
len: 15
j_gene: TRBJ1-4
CDR3nt: TGTGCCAGCAGCCCAGACAGTCGTGGGCCTGAAAAACTGTTTTTT
CDR3aa: CASSPDSRGPEKLFF

d_gene: -
v_gene: TRBV10-3
abundance: -
len: 14
j_gene: TRBJ1-4
CDR3nt: TGTGCCATCAGTGTCGGGGCAACTAATGAAAAACTGTTTTTT
CDR3aa: CAISVGATNEKLFF

d_gene: -
v_gene: TRBV29-1
abundance: -
len: 13
j_gene: TRBJ1-5
CDR3nt: TGCAGCGTTGGGAGAGAAACCAATCAGCCCCAGCATTTT
CDR3aa: CSVGRETNQPQHF

d_gene: -
v_gene: TRBV5-8
abundance: -
len: 15
j_gene: TRBJ2-3
CDR3nt: TGTGCCAGCAGCTTCGGGGGCCTAGCGACAGATACGCAGTATTTT
CDR3aa: CASSFGGLATDTQYF

d_gene: -
v_gene: TRBV21-1
abundance: -
len: 15
j_gene: TRBJ2-7
CDR3nt: TGTGCCAGCAGCAAATGTCCAGAGAGCTCCTACGAGCAGTACTTC
CDR3aa: CASSKCPESSYEQYF

d_gene: TRBD2
v_gene: TRBV28
abundance: -
len: 15
j_gene: TRBJ2-7
CDR3nt: TGTGCCAGCTGGGGGAGGGGAGGACTTGGTTACGAGCAGTACTTC
CDR3aa: CASWGRGGLGYEQYF

d_gene: -
v_gene: TRBV15
abundance: -
len: 15
j_gene: TRBJ1-3
CDR3nt: TGTGCCACCAGCAGAGATCCGGACTCTGGAAACACCATATATTTT
CDR3aa: CATSRDPDSGNTIYF

d_gene: -
v_gene: TRBV9
abundance: -
len: 14
j_gene: TRBJ2-5
CDR3nt: TGTGCCAGCAGCATCTCAGGGGTACCAGAGACCCAGTACTTC
CDR3aa: CASSISGVPETQYF

d_gene: -
v_gene: TRBV29-1
abundance: -
len: 15
j_gene: TRBJ2-1
CDR3nt: TGCAGCGTTGACGTACGGGGGAGCTCCTACAATGAGCAGTTCTTC
CDR3aa: CSVDVRGSSYNEQFF

d_gene: -
v_gene: TRBV27
abundance: -
len: 13
j_gene: TRBJ1-4
CDR3nt: TGTGCCAGTCTTTCCGGGAATAATGAAAAACTGTTTTTT
CDR3aa: CASLSGNNEKLFF

d_gene: -
v_gene: TRBV5-1
abundance: -
len: 13
j_gene: TRBJ2-7
CDR3nt: TGCGCCAGCAGCTTAGAGCAAACCTACGAGCAGTACTTC
CDR3aa: CASSLEQTYEQYF

d_gene: TRBD2
v_gene: TRBV7-2
abundance: -
len: 15
j_gene: TRBJ2-1
CDR3nt: TGTGCCAGCAGCCTCTCGGGGGGGCCCTACAATGAGCAGTTCTTC
CDR3aa: CASSLSGGPYNEQFF

d_gene: TRBD1
v_gene: TRBV11-2
abundance: -
len: 16
j_gene: TRBJ2-1
CDR3nt: TGTGCCAGCAGCTTAGTCCCCTCGGGACAGGGAAATGAGCAGTTCTTC
CDR3aa: CASSLVPSGQGNEQFF

d_gene: -
v_gene: TRBV5-6
abundance: -
len: 15
j_gene: TRBJ1-5
CDR3nt: TGTGCCAGCAGCTTGAGAGGGGTCGGCAATCAGCCCCAGCATTTT
CDR3aa: CASSLRGVGNQPQHF

d_gene: TRBD2
v_gene: TRBV4-2
abundance: -
len: 19
j_gene: TRBJ2-3
CDR3nt: TGTGCCAGCAGCCAAGACGGGGCTAGCGGGGGCCTAAGAACAGATACGCAGTATTTT
CDR3aa: CASSQDGASGGLRTDTQYF

d_gene: TRBD1
v_gene: TRBV9
abundance: few
len: 14
j_gene: TRBJ1-2
CDR3nt: TGTGCCAGCAGTACGACAGGGGGCCGCTATGGCTACACCTTC
CDR3aa: CASSTTGGRYGYTF

d_gene: TRBD1
v_gene: TRBV5-1
abundance: -
len: 15
j_gene: TRBJ1-1
CDR3nt: TGCGCCAGCAGCTTGGGGGACAGGCTGAACACTGAAGCTTTCTTT
CDR3aa: CASSLGDRLNTEAFF

d_gene: -
v_gene: TRBV19
abundance: -
len: 14
j_gene: TRBJ2-4
CDR3nt: TGTGCCAGTAGTGCCCAGGTTGCCAAAAACATTCAGTACTTC
CDR3aa: CASSAQVAKNIQYF

d_gene: -
v_gene: TRBV15
abundance: -
len: 12
j_gene: TRBJ1-5
CDR3nt: TGTGCCACCAGCAGAGATTATCAGCCCCAGCATTTT
CDR3aa: CATSRDYQPQHF

d_gene: -
v_gene: TRBV28
abundance: -
len: 13
j_gene: TRBJ2-2
CDR3nt: TGTGCCAGCAGTTTGGGGCAGTCCGGGGAGCTGTTTTTT
CDR3aa: CASSLGQSGELFF

d_gene: TRBD1
v_gene: TRBV7-6
abundance: once
len: 16
j_gene: TRBJ2-1
CDR3nt: TGTGCCAGCAGCTTAGCTGACAGGGGGCCATACAATGAGCAGTTCTTC
CDR3aa: CASSLADRGPYNEQFF

d_gene: -
v_gene: TRBV7-2
abundance: -
len: 16
j_gene: TRBJ1-2
CDR3nt: TGTGCCAGCAGCTTAGGCAGAGGCAGGGAGGGCTATGGCTACACCTTC
CDR3aa: CASSLGRGREGYGYTF

d_gene: -
v_gene: TRBV11-2
abundance: few
len: 11
j_gene: TRBJ1-1
CDR3nt: TGTGCCAGCGGGCGGGGGCTTGAAGCTTTCTTT
CDR3aa: CASGRGLEAFF

d_gene: -
v_gene: TRBV10-3
abundance: once
len: 14
j_gene: TRBJ2-5
CDR3nt: TGTGCCATCAGTGAGTCGGGGCTGAAAGAGACCCAGTACTTC
CDR3aa: CAISESGLKETQYF

d_gene: TRBD1
v_gene: TRBV27
abundance: -
len: 15
j_gene: TRBJ1-5
CDR3nt: TGTGCCAGCAGTTGGGGGACAGGGCAAGGACAGCCCCAGCATTTT
CDR3aa: CASSWGTGQGQPQHF

d_gene: -
v_gene: TRBV29-1
abundance: -
len: 14
j_gene: TRBJ1-2
CDR3nt: TGCAGCGCAAAAGGTGGGGGGCTTCTCAATGGCTACACCTTC
CDR3aa: CSAKGGGLLNGYTF

d_gene: TRBD1
v_gene: TRBV18
abundance: once
len: 18
j_gene: TRBJ2-3
CDR3nt: TGTGCCAGCTCACCATACCTGTGGACAGGGGAGAGCACAGATACGCAGTATTTT
CDR3aa: CASSPYLWTGESTDTQYF

d_gene: -
v_gene: TRBV2
abundance: few
len: 11
j_gene: TRBJ2-1
CDR3nt: TGTGCCAGCAGTTGGGCCCGAGAGCAGTTCTTC
CDR3aa: CASSWAREQFF

d_gene: TRBD2
v_gene: TRBV19
abundance: -
len: 15
j_gene: TRBJ2-3
CDR3nt: TGTGCCAGTAGTATACCGGGGGGGAACACAGATACGCAGTATTTT
CDR3aa: CASSIPGGNTDTQYF

d_gene: -
v_gene: TRBV11-3
abundance: -
len: 16
j_gene: TRBJ1-5
CDR3nt: TGTGCCAGCAGCTTAGCCCCCATACGACTCAATCAGCCCCAGCATTTT
CDR3aa: CASSLAPIRLNQPQHF

d_gene: -
v_gene: TRBV28
abundance: once
len: 14
j_gene: TRBJ1-1
CDR3nt: TGTGCCAGCAGTGAGGGCGGGGGGAACACTGAAGCTTTCTTT
CDR3aa: CASSEGGGNTEAFF

d_gene: -
v_gene: TRBV5-1
abundance: -
len: 13
j_gene: TRBJ2-5
CDR3nt: TGCGCCAGCAGCCCCCGACCTCAAGAGACCCAGTACTTC
CDR3aa: CASSPRPQETQYF

d_gene: -
v_gene: TRBV10-3
abundance: -
len: 13
j_gene: TRBJ2-1
CDR3nt: TGTGCCATCAGTGGGGACCTAAGCAATGAGCAGTTCTTC
CDR3aa: CAISGDLSNEQFF

d_gene: TRBD1
v_gene: TRBV11-3
abundance: -
len: 15
j_gene: TRBJ2-1
CDR3nt: TGTGCCAGCAGCAGAGGGACAGGGGCCTACAATGAGCAGTTCTTC
CDR3aa: CASSRGTGAYNEQFF

d_gene: -
v_gene: TRBV5-4
abundance: -
len: 16
j_gene: TRBJ2-2
CDR3nt: TGTGCCAGCAGCTGGACGAGGGACCCGAACACCGGGGAGCTGTTTTTT
CDR3aa: CASSWTRDPNTGELFF

d_gene: TRBD2
v_gene: TRBV29-1
abundance: -
len: 12
j_gene: TRBJ2-5
CDR3nt: TGCAGCGTGGGGGGGAGGAAAGAGACCCAGTACTTC
CDR3aa: CSVGGRKETQYF

d_gene: -
v_gene: TRBV7-9
abundance: -
len: 14
j_gene: TRBJ1-2
CDR3nt: TGTGCCAGCAGCCCTGGTGGACGGATCTATGGCTACACCTTC
CDR3aa: CASSPGGRIYGYTF

d_gene: TRBD1
v_gene: TRBV19
abundance: medium-sized
len: 16
j_gene: TRBJ1-5
CDR3nt: TGTGCCAGTAGTATTTTAACAGGGGATAGCAATCAGCCCCAGCATTTT
CDR3aa: CASSILTGDSNQPQHF

d_gene: TRBD2
v_gene: TRBV28
abundance: -
len: 14
j_gene: TRBJ2-1
CDR3nt: TGTGCCAGCAGTTTCCTCGAGCGGGGGAGGGAGCAGTTCTTC
CDR3aa: CASSFLERGREQFF

d_gene: TRBD1
v_gene: TRBV7-3
abundance: once
len: 17
j_gene: TRBJ1-5
CDR3nt: TGTGCCAGCAGCTTGACCGGGACAGGGGCGTCGCGTCAGCCCCAGCATTTT
CDR3aa: CASSLTGTGASRQPQHF

d_gene: -
v_gene: TRBV19
abundance: -
len: 15
j_gene: TRBJ2-2
CDR3nt: TGTGCCAGTAGTATCAGCAGGGGAACGCCCGGGGAGCTGTTTTTT
CDR3aa: CASSISRGTPGELFF